A single sample is the source of the 31 T cell receptor beta chains below, sequenced in a study of human T cells and chemical hapten exposure. Indicated time point: patch test 1, 2 weeks after DPC sensitization. Indicated treatment: therapeutic diphenylcyclopropenone sensitization with weekly scalp DPC. A single record per CDR3 protein comes from TCRdb applying MiXCR to the RACE reads. The sample yields 100,000 to 150,000 distinct CDR3 sequences, approximately 13% seen once. The sample in question was whole blood, obtained in connection with sensitization to the hapten diphenylcyclopropenone (DPC). The origin of the receptors is a man aged 18 to 29 with alopecia areata. Some clones in this sample may be carry-over from other donors' samples.

The chain has TRBV7-6 and TRBJ2-7, with a tentative D call TRBD1 (7 bases). V lost 3 bases and J 3 bases, leaving 12 bases between the germline ends. The CDR3 consists of 14 residues. Germline V gene sequence: CDR1 SGHVS, CDR2 FNYEAQ. CDR3 sequence: CASSLEGAGYEQYF. The CDR3 nucleotides read TGTGCCAGCAGCTTGGAGGGGGCGGGCTACGAGCAGTACTTC.

This clonotype was seen a handful of times. The chain is built from TRBV29-1 and TRBJ2-7, with TRBD1 matching over 8 bases. The CDR3 spans 13 residues. Unmatched junction bases numbered 6, after V lost 7 bases and J lost 1 base. The germline gives CDR1 SQVTM, CDR2 ANQGSEA. The CDR3: CSAGQGASYEQYF. Written as DNA, the CDR3 is TGCAGCGCCGGTCAGGGGGCATCCTACGAGCAGTACTTC.

The V and J genes are TRBV27 and TRBJ2-3; D remains unclear. Germline V lookup: CDR1 MNHEY, CDR2 SMNVEV (reference sequence). The CDR3 runs 16 residues. V lost 1 base to trimming and J lost 2 bases, with 13 bases between them. The CDR3: CASSLLVGLVTDTQYF. The CDR3 DNA reads TGTGCCAGCAGTTTATTAGTGGGGTTGGTCACAGATACGCAGTATTTT.

This clonotype was seen ten or more times. The genes are TRBV11-2 and TRBJ2-1, with D possibly matching TRBD1 (6 bases). Germline V gene sequence: CDR1 SGHAT, CDR2 FQNNGV. The CDR3 covers 14 residues. Trimming pared 2 bases from V and 5 bases from J, leaving 10 bases between. CDR3 region: CASSLQTGNNEQFF. The CDR3 nucleotides read TGTGCCAGCAGCTTACAAACAGGGAACAATGAGCAGTTCTTC.

V gene TRBV12-3 or TRBV12-4 combines with J gene TRBJ1-5, with D perhaps TRBD1 (5 bases). The CDR3 is made up of 15 amino acids. The V gene lost 7 bases and the J gene lost 1 base, with 14 bases spanning the gap. In DNA, the CDR3 is TGTGCCAGCAACTCGGGGGGATTCAGCAATCAGCCCCAGCATTTT. Translation gives CASNSGGFSNQPQHF.

The chain couples TRBV6-2 or TRBV6-3 to TRBJ2-5; D remains ambiguous. CDR1 is MNHEY and CDR2 is SVGEGT in the germline V gene. V dropped 0 bases and J dropped 7 bases, with 9 bases sitting between them. The CDR3 extends over 13 amino acids. CDR3 in DNA: TGTGCCAGCAGTTACTCCCGGGTCGGGACCCAGTACTTC. It specifies CASSYSRVGTQYF.

Ten or more counts support this clonotype. For the CDR3, the DNA is TGCAGCGTTGTAGCCAGCCAGAATGAAAAACTGTTTTTT. Protein product: CSVVASQNEKLFF. This chain links TRBV29-1 with TRBJ1-4; D is unresolved. Germline loops: CDR1 SQVTM, CDR2 ANQGSEA. This CDR3 is 13 amino acids long. V was shortened by 4 bases and J by 5 bases, with 11 bases between the two germline ends.

This clonotype came up a few times. This chain uses TRBV21-1 with TRBJ1-5; the D call of TRBD1 is as the table states it, not checked on the DNA. TRBV21-1 is tagged as a pseudogene. The CDR3 is 14 residues long. The CDR3 nucleotides are TGTGCCAGCAGCCAGAGGGGCGCCAATCAGCCCCAGCATTTT. Its translation: CASSQRGANQPQHF.

The chain couples TRBV18 to TRBJ2-5, with 10 bases that match TRBD1. Germline lookup yields CDR1 KGHSH and CDR2 LQKENI. V lost 0 bases and J lost 3; bases outside the gene matches: 1. The CDR3 spans 15 residues. CDR3 DNA: TGTGCCAGCTCACCACCGACAGGGGGCGAAGAGACCCAGTACTTC. Translated: CASSPPTGGEETQYF.

This clonotype was seen once. The CDR3 ends on some other residue instead of the conserved phenylalanine or tryptophan, so this is likely a read error. V and J are TRBV5-1 and TRBJ2-3; tentative D call: TRBD1 (5 bases). The CDR3 has 13 amino acids. Trimming took 2 bases from V and 1 from J, leaving 5 bases between them. The germline CDR1 and CDR2 sequences are SGHRS and YFSETQ. The CDR3 DNA follows: TGCGCCAGCAGCTTACAGGGCACAGATACGCAGTATATT. Translation gives CASSLQGTDTQYI.

This clonotype was counted between two and nine times. CDR3 loop: CASSSRDRPNYGYTF. CDR3 nucleotide sequence: TGTGCCAGCAGCTCCCGGGACAGACCTAACTATGGCTACACCTTC. The chain links TRBV9 to TRBJ1-2; 7 positions agree with TRBD1. V dropped 4 bases and J dropped 0; count of bases not matched to a gene: 6. The CDR3 has 15 amino acids. The germline V gene has CDR1 SGDLS and CDR2 YYNGEE.

The chain joins TRBV20-1 to TRBJ1-5; tentative D call: TRBD1 (5 bases). V gave up 5 bases and J gave up 7 bases, with 12 bases separating them. CDR1 is DFQATT, CDR2 SNEGSKA, per germline (reference sequence). This CDR3 region has 12 residues. The CDR3 is CSAVQGDQPQHF. The CDR3 DNA reads as TGCAGTGCTGTTCAAGGGGACCAGCCCCAGCATTTT.

This clonotype was seen ten or more times. This chain joins TRBV2 and TRBJ2-3; no definite D call. There are 15 residues in the CDR3. Looked up from germline, CDR1 is SNHLY and CDR2 is FYNNEI. The V gene lost 8 bases and the J gene lost 0 bases, with 15 bases spanning the gap. CDR3 coding DNA: TGTGCCAGCGTTCAGGACGGACCGAGCACAGATACGCAGTATTTT. Amino acids: CASVQDGPSTDTQYF.

The table lists this clonotype with a few counts. This rearrangement joins TRBV11-2 to TRBJ2-1; TRBD1 or TRBD2 may be the D gene (5 bases each). The germline CDR1 and CDR2 sequences are SGHAT and FQNNGV. The ends were cut back, 1 base at V and 5 bases at J, with 12 bases in the middle. The CDR3 sequence is 15 residues long. CDR3 amino acids: CASSLGPGLDNEQFF. CDR3 nucleotides: TGTGCCAGCAGCTTAGGGCCGGGGCTCGACAATGAGCAGTTCTTC. Looking up the rest from reference TRBV11-2 and TRBJ2-1 gives the full variable domain: EAGVAQSPRYKIIEKRQSVAFWCNPISGHATLYWYQQILGQGPKLLIQFQNNGVVDDSQLPKDRFSAERLKGVDSTLKIQPAKLEDSAVYLCASSLGPGLDNEQFFGPGTRLTVL.

The chain links TRBV19 to TRBJ1-1; TRBD1 might be the D (5 bases). The CDR3 is 14 amino acids. Between the trimmed V and J ends, which lost 4 bases and 3 bases, there was a span of 12 bases. Germline assignment: CDR1 LNHDA and CDR2 SQIVND (reference sequence). The CDR3 sequence is CASSSWDHYTEAFF. CDR3 DNA: TGTGCCAGTAGTAGCTGGGACCACTACACTGAAGCTTTCTTT.

A remark on this clonotype: The CDR3 does not close with the conserved phenylalanine or tryptophan, likely indicating a read error. The chain has TRBV12-3 or TRBV12-4 and TRBJ2-3, with 8 bases fitting TRBD1. The length of the CDR3 is 12 residues. The V and J ends lost 6 bases and 10 bases, in that order; junction bases with no gene match: 6. Written as DNA, the CDR3 is TGTGCCAGCAGCTCGACAGGGGTCGCGCAGTATTCT. It specifies CASSSTGVAQYS.

This clonotype has just a few counts. The chain links TRBV4-1 to TRBJ2-1; 9 bases match TRBD1. Germline assignment: CDR1 MGHRA and CDR2 YSYEKL. V lost 3 bases, J lost 5 bases, and 11 bases stayed unmatched. The CDR3 totals 17 residues. The CDR3 loop is CASSHPLKGTGHNEQFF. In DNA form, the CDR3 reads TGCGCCAGCAGCCATCCGCTCAAGGGGACAGGGCACAATGAGCAGTTCTTC.

V and J are TRBV9 and TRBJ1-1, with TRBD1 as a possible D gene (6 bases). V was cut by 2 bases and J by 3 bases, with 11 bases left in between. CDR3 length: 14 residues. Per germline, CDR1 SGDLS and CDR2 YYNGEE. CDR3 sequence: CASSVGGPDTEAFF. The DNA for the CDR3 is TGTGCCAGCAGCGTCGGGGGGCCCGACACTGAAGCTTTCTTT.

This clonotype was detected ten times or more. The chain employs TRBV10-3 and TRBJ2-2; either TRBD1 or TRBD2 may fit D (5 bases each). V gave up 8 bases and J gave up 4 bases, with 11 bases separating them. This CDR3 region has 13 residues. Germline V gene data show CDR1 as ENHRY and CDR2 as SYGVKD. The CDR3: CAIGSGSTGELFF. The DNA of the CDR3 is TGTGCCATCGGCTCAGGGAGCACCGGGGAGCTGTTTTTT.

This sequence joins TRBV4-3 and TRBJ2-7; no clear D. Germline-derived CDR1 and CDR2 are LGHNA and YSLEER. With 0 bases removed from V and 3 bases from J, the gap between germline ends came to 3 bases. The CDR3 totals 12 residues. Written as DNA, the CDR3 is TGCGCCAGCAGCCAAGATAGCTACGAGCAGTACTTC. It yields the protein CASSQDSYEQYF.

J is TRBJ2-7 and V is TRBV6-6, with 7 positions matching TRBD2. The CDR3 length is 12 residues. V shed 6 bases, J shed 3 bases, and the junction held 2 bases outside the gene matches. From germline, CDR1 is MNHNY and CDR2 SVGAGI (reference sequence). The CDR3 spells CASSPGGYEQYF. The DNA of the CDR3 is TGTGCCAGCAGCCCGGGGGGCTACGAGCAGTACTTC.

J is TRBJ2-1 and V is TRBV4-1, with D unclear. The germline V gene has CDR1 MGHRA and CDR2 YSYEKL. V gave up 3 bases and J gave up 9 bases, with 6 bases separating them. The CDR3 has 11 amino acids. CDR3 sequence: CASSQGIEQFF. CDR3 nucleotide sequence: TGCGCCAGCAGCCAGGGTATTGAGCAGTTCTTC.

The table lists this clonotype with a few counts. The chain links TRBV7-9 to TRBJ2-2; D is unresolved. The CDR3 has 12 residues. V was clipped by 5 bases and J by 3 bases, with 4 bases between them. Germline assignment: CDR1 SEHNR and CDR2 FQNEAQ (reference sequence). The CDR3 DNA reads TGTGCCAGCAGCCCCTACACCGGGGAGCTGTTTTTT. This encodes CASSPYTGELFF.

The V gene is TRBV2, the J gene TRBJ2-7; D call uncertain. CDR1 and CDR2 (germline): SNHLY, FYNNEI. V lost 3 bases, J lost 2 bases, and 2 bases lay in between. The CDR3 totals 11 residues. CDR3 DNA: TGTGCCAGCAGTGAGGCCTACGAGCAGTACTTC. This codes for CASSEAYEQYF.

In this sample, this clonotype turned up many times. This chain uses TRBV7-6 with TRBJ2-3; 13 bases are shared with TRBD2. The junction had 8 bases not matched to a gene; V was cut back by 6 bases and J by 5 bases. CDR1 and CDR2 from the germline V gene are SGHVS and FNYEAQ. This CDR3 has 16 amino acids. The CDR3 spells CASRPTTSGGRDTQYF. As DNA, the CDR3 is TGTGCCAGCAGACCCACGACTAGCGGGGGGCGAGATACGCAGTATTTT.

This sequence joins TRBV12-3 or TRBV12-4 and TRBJ2-1; weak D call: TRBD1 (5 bases). Trimming stripped 3 bases from V and 2 bases from J, with 11 bases between. The CDR3 is made up of 15 amino acids. The CDR3 nucleotides read TGTGCCAGCAGTTTCTTAGCAGGGACCTACAATGAGCAGTTCTTC. Its protein product is CASSFLAGTYNEQFF.

This clonotype was counted ten times or more. V is TRBV7-8 and J is TRBJ1-3; no firm D call. Trimming pared 6 bases from V and 4 bases from J, leaving 10 bases between. This CDR3 is built from 13 residues. The germline CDR1 and CDR2 sequences are SGHVS and FQNEAQ. DNA for the CDR3: TGTGCCAGCAGTCCAGCTGGGGGAAACACCATATATTTT. This encodes CASSPAGGNTIYF. Full variable domain (rest looked up from reference TRBV7-8 and TRBJ1-3): GAGVSQSPRYKVAKRGQDVALRCDPISGHVSLFWYQQALGQGPEFLTYFQNEAQLDKSGLPSDRFFAERPEGSVSTLKIQRTQQEDSAVYLCASSPAGGNTIYFGEGSWLTVV.

The chain has TRBV9 and TRBJ1-5, with D maybe TRBD1 (6 bases). Trimming stripped 4 bases from V and 7 bases from J, with 12 bases between. The CDR3 sequence is 13 residues long. The germline CDR1 and CDR2 sequences are SGDLS and YYNGEE. CDR3 region: CASSTGPGQPQHF. The DNA of the CDR3 is TGTGCCAGCAGCACAGGGCCCGGCCAGCCCCAGCATTTT.

The chain uses TRBV6-6 and TRBJ2-1; tentatively, D is TRBD2 (7 bases). Trimming removed 8 bases from V and 8 bases from J, with 25 bases in between. The CDR3 runs to 16 residues. Germline CDR1 is MNHNY and CDR2 is SVGAGI (reference sequence). The CDR3 spells CASQTFKGGGFHEQFF. The CDR3 DNA is TGTGCCAGCCAAACCTTTAAAGGGGGGGGCTTCCATGAGCAGTTCTTC.

This clonotype was observed a few times. The chain couples TRBV4-1 to TRBJ2-4, with TRBD2 matching 8 bases. Germline CDR1 and CDR2: MGHRA and YSYEKL. Losses at the gene ends were 4 bases for V and 0 bases for J; bases not matched to a gene: 14. The CDR3 totals 19 residues. The CDR3 protein is CASSPMKAGEILAKNIQYF. DNA for the CDR3: TGCGCCAGCAGCCCGATGAAAGCGGGAGAAATACTAGCCAAAAACATTCAGTACTTC.

V and J are TRBV6-2 or TRBV6-3 and TRBJ2-3; 9 bases agree with TRBD2. Germline V gene data show CDR1 as MNHEY and CDR2 as SVGEGT. This CDR3 spans 15 amino acids. Trimming at V came to 5 bases and at J to 7 bases, leaving 10 bases not matched to a gene. CDR3 bases: TGTGCCAGCAGTGAAGCTAGCGGGGTGGGGCATACGCAGTATTTT. It codes for CASSEASGVGHTQYF.